The 22 T cell receptor beta chains reported below all come from one sample, sequenced in a study of T cell repertoires in cytomegalovirus infection. MiXCR, run by TCRdb on the reads, gives a single entry per CDR3 protein. The sample carries approximately 74,000 distinct CDR3 sequences, roughly 40% recorded once. For these receptors, no antigen is known. This specimen consisted of CD8+ T cells from cultured PBMCs, obtained from culture after CMV antigen stimulation. Source of these receptors: a human donor in good health (CMV status not recorded). Some clones in this sample may be carry-over from other donors' samples.

This clonotype came up many times. This chain connects TRBV7-2 to TRBJ1-1, with TRBD1 as a possible D gene (5 bases). Trimming cost V 3 bases and J 1 base, with 12 bases left between them. The CDR3 spans 15 residues. CDR1 is SGHTA, CDR2 FQGNSA, per germline. The CDR3 loop reads CASSFSGAWNTEAFF. In DNA, the CDR3 is TGTGCCAGCAGCTTTAGCGGGGCCTGGAACACTGAAGCTTTCTTT.

The chain couples TRBV28 to TRBJ2-7; D possibly uses TRBD1 or TRBD2 (5 bases each). The CDR3 is 15 amino acids. Germline V gives CDR1 MDHEN, CDR2 SYDVKM. With 4 bases removed from V and 4 bases from J, the gap between germline ends came to 17 bases. CDR3 nucleotide sequence: TGTGCCAGCAGTTCGGGCCGGGACGCGATGTACGAGCAGTACTTC. It is translated as CASSSGRDAMYEQYF.

The V gene is TRBV3-1, the J gene TRBJ2-3, with 14 bases that match TRBD2. V shed 1 base, J shed 0 bases, and the junction held 9 bases outside the gene matches. Germline V lookup: CDR1 LGHDT, CDR2 YNNKEL (reference sequence). The CDR3 has 20 amino acids. The CDR3 sequence: CASSQVGLAGAATSTDTQYF. The DNA of the CDR3 is TGTGCCAGCAGCCAAGTGGGACTAGCGGGGGCCGCGACTAGCACAGATACGCAGTATTTT.

The chain links TRBV13 to TRBJ1-4; D ambiguous. This CDR3 comprises 17 residues. Germline lookup yields CDR1 PRHDT and CDR2 FYEKMQ (reference sequence). V lost 4 bases, J lost 0 bases, and 15 bases lay in between. DNA for the CDR3: TGTGCCAGCAGCTCCGCCAGCAGGAGAACAACTAATGAAAAACTGTTTTTT. It is translated as CASSSASRRTTNEKLFF.

A single count supports this clonotype. V usage is TRBV2 and J usage is TRBJ2-5; D possibly corresponds to TRBD1 (5 bases). CDR3 length: 17 residues. The V gene's germline CDR1 is SNHLY and CDR2 FYNNEI. V was pared by 3 bases and J by 4 bases, with 21 bases between. The CDR3 sequence: CASSDTQGAFDPETQYF. CDR3 DNA sequence: TGTGCCAGCAGTGATACTCAGGGTGCTTTTGACCCAGAGACCCAGTACTTC.

The chain couples TRBV6-5 to TRBJ2-7; D is perhaps TRBD2 (5 bases). Germline assignment: CDR1 MNHEY and CDR2 SVGAGI. Trimming pared 10 bases from V and 0 bases from J, leaving 10 bases between. CDR3 length: 12 residues. This CDR3 is CATGVSSYEQYF. CDR3 sequence (DNA): TGTGCCACCGGGGTAAGCTCCTACGAGCAGTACTTC.

The chain recombines TRBV6-1 with TRBJ2-7; TRBD1 might be the D (5 bases). The CDR3 sequence is 15 residues long. The V end lost 1 base, the J end lost 2 bases, and 12 bases lay between the germline ends. Per the germline V gene, CDR1 is MNHNS and CDR2 is SASEGT. The CDR3 DNA reads as TGTGCCAGCAGTGAAGACCAGGGCATTCCCTACGAGCAGTACTTC. Protein sequence: CASSEDQGIPYEQYF.

The gene calls are TRBV6-6 and TRBJ1-4, with D unresolved. Germline V CDR1 and CDR2: MNHNY, SVGAGI (reference sequence). The CDR3 contains 14 residues. Trimming left V 4 bases short and J 0 bases short, with 6 bases between. In DNA form, the CDR3 reads TGTGCCAGCAGTTTCCCCGCAACTAATGAAAAACTGTTTTTT. Protein: CASSFPATNEKLFF.

The chain is built from TRBV7-9 and TRBJ2-5, with D hard to call. The V gene lost 6 bases and the J gene lost 1 base, with 15 bases spanning the gap. Germline V gene sequence: CDR1 SEHNR, CDR2 FQNEAQ (reference sequence). The CDR3 is made up of 15 amino acids. The CDR3 protein is CASSSWSDGQETQYF. The CDR3 nucleotides read TGTGCCAGCAGTTCATGGTCGGACGGCCAAGAGACCCAGTACTTC. The full variable domain, rest sourced from reference TRBV7-9 and TRBJ2-5, is DTGVSQNPRHKITKRGQNVTFRCDPISEHNRLYWYRQTLGQGPEFLTYFQNEAQLEKSRLLSDRFSAERPKGSFSTLEIQRTEQGDSAMYLCASSSWSDGQETQYFGPGTRLLVL.

The rearrangement joins TRBV7-9 to TRBJ1-2; D is perhaps TRBD1 (5 bases). This CDR3 is 16 amino acids long. In germline, CDR1 is SEHNR, CDR2 FQNEAQ (reference sequence). The V and J ends lost 5 bases and 0 bases respectively, with 16 bases between them. The CDR3 coding sequence is TGTGCCAGCAGCCCTCCCGACAGAGGCGCTAACTATGGCTACACCTTC. Its protein product is CASSPPDRGANYGYTF.

In this sample, this clonotype turned up a few times. The genes are TRBV7-9 and TRBJ1-2, with D perhaps TRBD1 (5 bases). The CDR3 is made up of 14 amino acids. Trimming shortened V by 3 bases and J by 4 bases, and 12 bases separated the two germline ends. Germline CDR1 reads SEHNR; CDR2 reads FQNEAQ (reference sequence). The CDR3 DNA is TGTGCCAGCAGCTTTTTGACAGATCCCTATGGCTACACCTTC. It encodes CASSFLTDPYGYTF.

This clonotype has more than one count but fewer than ten. This chain links TRBV3-1 with TRBJ2-5; TRBD2 is a possible D gene (5 bases). The germline V and J ends were trimmed by 1 base and 5 bases, with 26 bases remaining between them. Germline assignment: CDR1 LGHDT and CDR2 YNNKEL (reference sequence). The CDR3 is 19 amino acids. Written as DNA, the CDR3 is TGTGCCAGCAGCCAAGGAATAGGAGTGCTAGCATCTAGTTCTGAGACCCAGTACTTC. It specifies CASSQGIGVLASSSETQYF.

This clonotype has a handful of counts. The gene calls are TRBV7-8 and TRBJ2-7, with unresolved D. Germline CDR1 is SGHVS and CDR2 is FQNEAQ. Trimming shortened V by 6 bases and J by 2 bases, and 8 bases separated the two germline ends. This CDR3 region has 12 residues. CDR3 sequence: CASSKRTYEQYF. The CDR3 nucleotides are TGTGCCAGCAGTAAACGCACCTACGAGCAGTACTTC.

The chain employs TRBV7-9 and TRBJ1-1; D is unresolved. Deletions cut 10 bases from V and 0 bases from J, with 9 bases between. CDR1 is SEHNR and CDR2 is FQNEAQ in the germline V gene (reference sequence). The CDR3 loop spans 12 amino acids. The CDR3 sequence is CATRLLNTEAFF. CDR3 sequence (DNA): TGTGCCACCCGTCTTCTGAACACTGAAGCTTTCTTT.

In DNA form, the CDR3 reads TGTGCCAGCAGCTCCATGGGGGGCAGAAACTATGGCTACACCTTC. It specifies CASSSMGGRNYGYTF. This sequence joins TRBV7-4 and TRBJ1-2; weak D call: TRBD1 (6 bases). This CDR3 is 15 amino acids long. V lost 4 bases and J 2 bases, leaving 14 bases between the germline ends. CDR1 SGHVT and CDR2 SQSDAQ come from the germline V gene.

The rearrangement links TRBV20-1 to TRBJ1-1, with 10 nucleotides matching TRBD1. Trimming at V came to 5 bases and at J to 11 bases, leaving 11 bases not matched to a gene. Germline values: CDR1 DFQATT, CDR2 SNEGSKA (reference sequence). This CDR3 has 13 amino acids. CDR3 protein: CSAHFRDRGWAFF. CDR3 sequence (DNA): TGCAGTGCTCATTTCCGGGACAGGGGATGGGCTTTCTTT.

This clonotype was seen ten or more times. The V call is TRBV7-2, the J call TRBJ2-2; TRBD1 matches at 7 bases. V was pared by 5 bases and J by 3 bases, with 6 bases of the junction left unmatched. The germline V gene has CDR1 SGHTA and CDR2 FQGNSA. The CDR3 is 15 amino acids. The CDR3 bases are TGTGCCAGCAGCCCCGGGGACAGCTACACCGGGGAGCTGTTTTTT. Residues: CASSPGDSYTGELFF.

This clonotype is categorized as medium-sized. The rearrangement links TRBV28 to TRBJ2-3, with TRBD1 as a possible D gene (5 bases). Per the germline V gene, CDR1 is MDHEN and CDR2 is SYDVKM. Deletions cut 3 bases from V and 2 bases from J, with 18 bases between. This CDR3 comprises 17 residues. CDR3 residues: CASSLEWLGLTTDTQYF. In DNA form, the CDR3 reads TGTGCCAGCAGTTTGGAATGGTTGGGGCTAACCACAGATACGCAGTATTTT.

This chain joins TRBV6-1 and TRBJ2-2, with no clear D. Looked up from germline, CDR1 is MNHNS and CDR2 is SASEGT. V was trimmed by 8 bases and J by 15 bases, leaving 16 bases between them. There are 11 residues in the CDR3. DNA for the CDR3: TGTGCCAGCGTTGGGTCTCCTCGGGTGTTTTTT. Translating gives CASVGSPRVFF.

The chain employs TRBV11-2 and TRBJ2-7; possibly TRBD1 or TRBD2 for D (7 bases each). From germline, CDR1 is SGHAT and CDR2 FQNNGV. V gave up 8 bases and J gave up 4 bases, with 15 bases separating them. This CDR3 region has 13 residues. The CDR3 region has the DNA TGTGCCAGCGGACTAGGGACAGAGTACGAGCAGTACTTC. Translated: CASGLGTEYEQYF.

V gene TRBV6-5 combines with J gene TRBJ2-7; D is tentatively TRBD1 or TRBD2 (5 bases each). The CDR3 consists of 14 residues. The V gene's germline CDR1 is MNHEY and CDR2 SVGAGI. Trimming stripped 2 bases from V and 2 bases from J, with 10 bases between. The CDR3 here is CASSYGQGAYEQYF. DNA of the CDR3: TGTGCCAGCAGTTACGGGCAGGGAGCCTACGAGCAGTACTTC.

The chain uses TRBV5-4 and TRBJ2-2; maybe TRBD2 (5 bases). CDR1 is SGHNT and CDR2 is YYREEE in the germline V gene (reference sequence). With 4 bases removed from V and 5 bases from J, the gap between germline ends came to 21 bases. This CDR3 is built from 17 residues. CDR3 nucleotides: TGTGCCAGCAGCACCTACCCGGACTTTTCGTGGACCGGGGAGCTGTTTTTT. As protein: CASSTYPDFSWTGELFF.